The clone carrying this TCR beta chain was recorded a few times. Its specificity is not known. This sample stems from a study of T cell repertoires in cytomegalovirus infection. Study overall: TCR beta signatures that were public indicated CMV infection and matching HLA type.

Each CDR3 protein gets one entry after TCRdb re-called the reads with MiXCR. The sample holds 80,000 to 130,000 distinct CDR3 sequences, under 25% seen once. The CDR3 extends over 12 amino acids. CDR1 and CDR2 (germline): MNHNY, SVGAGI (reference sequence). Trimming left V 6 bases short and J 7 bases short, with 13 bases between. Study-wide results and caveats: HLA-C-restricted TCR beta clonotypes specific for CMV led the ex vivo response. Of the TCR beta families, the public ones yielded a cumulative frequency that identified carriers of CMV plus the relevant HLA.

J is TRBJ2-7 and V is TRBV6-6; D remains ambiguous. Sequencing input: CD8+ T cells from PBMCs. This receptor was taken from a human donor in good health (CMV status not recorded). Some clones in this sample may be carry-over from other donors' samples. This CDR3 reads CASSPAGKEQYF. Written as DNA, the CDR3 is TGTGCCAGCAGCCCCGCAGGAAAAGAGCAGTACTTC.